A single TCR beta chain is shown here with its context. Antigen unknown. Sample time point: week 23, last vaccination. It was 300 ug of mutant IDH1 20-mer peptide that made up each vaccine dose, given with topical imiquimod. These data are taken from a study of a mutant IDH1 vaccine in newly diagnosed glioma. CDR1 MNHNS and CDR2 SASEGT come from the germline V gene. V was shortened by 1 base and J by 0 bases, with 13 bases between the two germline ends. There are 16 residues in the CDR3. The protocol was immunoSEQ multiplex PCR, while the TCRdb copy is restricted to in-frame clones and leaves out a portion. The repertoire has fewer than 45,000 clones, less than 95% of them found once; the top ten carry 3.9%.

The chain combines TRBV6-1 with TRBJ2-7; D may be TRBD1 (6 bases). The material was PBMCs, obtained from a glioma patient whose treatment included an IDH1 peptide vaccine. The TCR comes from a man aged 50-60 years with glioma. CDR3 nucleotides: TGTGCCAGCAGTGAAGTGCCACAGGGTTTCTCCTACGAGCAGTACTTC. Translated, it gives CASSEVPQGFSYEQYF.